This is a list of T cell receptor beta chains from one sample in a study of cytotoxic CD8 clonotypes in ibrutinib-treated CLL. Sequenced by immunoSEQ multiplex PCR; TCRdb stores in-frame clones only, minus some. The sample lists about 140,000 clones; under 95% were seen once. Specimen: PBMCs, collected after 12 months of ibrutinib treatment. These receptors were obtained from a human donor with chronic lymphocytic leukemia. The CDR3 runs from the conserved cysteine through the conserved F or W. Fields, in order: D gene, J gene, CDR3 length, V gene, clone size, CDR3 protein, CDR3 DNA. The D gene is left open where the match is weak. Where a row states a size, it is once, few, many or the class of an expanded clone; other rows omit it.

>-|TRBJ2-5|15|TRBV4-1|-
CASSQEGGLGETQYF
TGCGCCAGCAGCCAAGAAGGGGGTTTGGGGGAGACCCAGTACTTC
>-|TRBJ1-2|13|TRBV19|-
CASSSVANYGYTF
TGTGCCAGTAGTTCGGTCGCGAACTATGGCTACACCTTC
>-|TRBJ2-5|14|TRBV28|-
CASTRPYRGETQYF
TGTGCCAGCACCCGACCTTACCGTGGGGAGACCCAGTACTTC
>-|TRBJ2-3|13|TRBV27|few
CASSFFLTDTQYF
TGTGCCAGCAGTTTTTTCTTGACAGATACGCAGTATTTT
>TRBD2|TRBJ2-3|15|TRBV29-1|-
CSVVLAGDSTDTQYF
TGCAGCGTAGTTCTAGCGGGAGATTCCACAGATACGCAGTATTTT
>-|TRBJ2-3|17|TRBV7-8|-
CASSQSTGGSWGDTQYF
TGTGCCAGCAGCCAGTCGACAGGCGGCTCTTGGGGAGATACGCAGTATTTT
>-|TRBJ2-7|12|TRBV28|-
CAARGSSYEQYF
TGTGCCGCTCGGGGGAGCTCCTACGAGCAGTACTTC
>-|TRBJ1-2|13|TRBV7-6|-
CASSLDQGYGYTF
TGTGCCAGCAGCTTAGATCAGGGGTATGGCTACACCTTC
>-|TRBJ1-2|13|TRBV7-8|-
CASSSGQNYGYTF
TGTGCCAGCAGCTCGGGTCAGAACTATGGCTACACCTTC
>TRBD2|TRBJ2-3|17|TRBV5-1|-
CASSRNTSGRFSDTQYF
TGCGCCAGCAGCCGTAATACTAGCGGGAGGTTTTCGGATACGCAGTATTTT
>-|TRBJ2-2|14|TRBV12-5|-
CASGLGSNTGELFF
TGTGCTAGTGGTCTTGGATCGAACACCGGGGAGCTGTTTTTT
>-|TRBJ2-2|17|TRBV4-1|-
CASSLRAQGKYTGELFF
TGCGCCAGCAGCCTCCGGGCACAGGGTAAGTACACCGGGGAGCTGTTTTTT
>TRBD2|TRBJ2-7|13|TRBV5-5|-
CASSGLADLEQYF
TGTGCCAGCAGCGGACTAGCGGATCTCGAGCAGTACTTC
>-|TRBJ1-4|11|TRBV28|-
CASTPGGKLFF
TGTGCCAGCACCCCGGGGGGAAAACTGTTTTTT
>-|TRBJ2-1|11|TRBV6-4|-
CASTGPNEQFF
TGTGCCAGCACTGGGCCTAATGAGCAGTTCTTC
>-|TRBJ1-1|15|TRBV7-3|-
CASSPGRMGDTEAFF
TGTGCCAGCAGCCCCGGAAGGATGGGGGACACTGAAGCTTTCTTT
>-|TRBJ2-1|15|TRBV2|few
CASRTTRSSYNEQFF
TGTGCCAGCAGGACGACTAGGAGCTCCTACAATGAGCAGTTCTTC
>-|TRBJ2-4|12|TRBV29-1|-
CSVGKGKNIQYF
TGCAGCGTTGGGAAGGGAAAAAACATTCAGTACTTC
>-|TRBJ2-2|12|TRBV6-5|once
CASSYIPGELFF
TGTGCCAGCAGTTATATCCCCGGGGAGCTGTTTTTT
>-|TRBJ1-2|14|TRBV29-1|-
CSVTLVGVNYGYTF
TGCAGTGTTACTCTGGTGGGGGTTAACTATGGCTACACCTTC
>-|TRBJ1-4|13|TRBV28|-
CASSFSNGRKLFF
TGTGCCAGCAGTTTCTCCAACGGGAGGAAACTGTTTTTT
>TRBD2|TRBJ2-3|17|TRBV9|-
CASSVGPAGGRTDTQYF
TGTGCCAGCAGCGTAGGGCCTGCGGGAGGTCGCACAGATACGCAGTATTTT
>-|TRBJ1-2|13|TRBV25-1|-
CASSDGVLRGYTF
TGTGCCAGCAGTGACGGGGTTCTAAGGGGCTACACCTTC
>-|TRBJ2-2|13|TRBV7-9|-
CASSLAVTGELFF
TGTGCCAGCAGCTTAGCGGTCACCGGGGAGCTGTTTTTT
>-|TRBJ2-5|12|TRBV25-1|-
CAISGYQETQYF
TGTGCCATCTCCGGCTACCAAGAGACCCAGTACTTC
>-|TRBJ2-1|11|TRBV19|-
CASSILNEQFF
TGTGCCAGTAGTATTTTGAATGAGCAGTTCTTC
>-|TRBJ1-5|15|TRBV28|-
CASSWASQGNQPQHF
TGTGCCAGCAGTTGGGCCTCGCAGGGGAATCAGCCCCAGCATTTT
>TRBD2|TRBJ2-4|15|TRBV7-9|-
CASSLGAGGRNIQYF
TGTGCCAGCAGCTTAGGAGCGGGAGGGAGAAACATTCAGTACTTC
>-|TRBJ2-5|14|TRBV5-1|-
CASSLGVFRETQYF
TGCGCCAGCAGCTTGGGGGTCTTCAGAGAGACCCAGTACTTC
>-|TRBJ1-2|12|TRBV28|-
CASSVANYGYTF
TGTGCCAGCAGCGTAGCCAACTATGGCTACACCTTC
>-|TRBJ2-7|16|TRBV5-8|-
CASSLNSGVFWVEQYF
TGTGCCAGCAGCTTGAATAGCGGAGTATTTTGGGTCGAGCAGTACTTC
>-|TRBJ2-7|15|TRBV29-1|-
CSVEDRRELKYEQYF
TGCAGCGTTGAAGATCGGAGAGAGTTAAAGTACGAGCAGTACTTC
>TRBD1|TRBJ2-1|15|TRBV7-6|-
CASSFTGGRDNEQFF
TGTGCCAGCAGCTTTACAGGGGGACGGGACAATGAGCAGTTCTTC
>-|TRBJ2-7|15|TRBV11-2|-
CASSLEVSVNYEQYF
TGTGCCAGCAGCTTAGAAGTAAGTGTAAACTACGAGCAGTACTTC
>TRBD2|TRBJ2-7|14|TRBV9|once
CASSPSGRDYEQYF
TGTGCCAGCAGCCCGAGCGGGAGAGACTACGAGCAGTACTTC
>TRBD1|TRBJ2-1|14|TRBV25-1|-
CASSGTGVRNEQFF
TGTGCCAGCAGTGGGACAGGGGTCAGGAATGAGCAGTTCTTC
>TRBD1|TRBJ2-5|13|TRBV10-3|-
CAIRPQGGETQYF
TGTGCCATCAGACCACAGGGGGGAGAGACCCAGTACTTC
>-|TRBJ2-1|13|TRBV6-5|once
CASSYGRSNEQFF
TGTGCCAGCAGTTACGGACGTTCAAATGAGCAGTTCTTC
>TRBD2|TRBJ2-1|18|TRBV7-2|-
CASSPTGGSKFSYNEQFF
TGTGCCAGCAGCCCGACGGGCGGGAGTAAGTTTTCCTACAATGAGCAGTTCTTC
>-|TRBJ1-1|14|TRBV7-9|-
CASSSGGGNTEAFF
TGTGCCAGCAGTAGCGGGGGAGGGAACACTGAAGCTTTCTTT
>-|TRBJ1-3|14|TRBV28|once
CASSFQNPGNTIYF
TGTGCCAGCAGTTTCCAAAACCCCGGAAACACCATATATTTT
>-|TRBJ1-5|19|TRBV4-2|once
CASSQGDGRASRSNQPQHF
TGTGCCAGCAGCCAAGGTGATGGGAGGGCCTCGCGTAGCAATCAGCCCCAGCATTTT
>TRBD1|TRBJ2-2|15|TRBV7-9|-
CASSSRTGGTGELFF
TGTGCCAGCAGCTCCAGGACAGGGGGAACCGGGGAGCTGTTTTTT
>TRBD1|TRBJ1-2|15|TRBV28|once
CASRRPDRVEGGYTF
TGTGCCAGCAGAAGACCTGACAGGGTAGAGGGTGGCTACACCTTC
>TRBD1|TRBJ2-2|14|TRBV27|-
CASSLAGGTGELFF
TGTGCCAGCAGTTTGGCAGGGGGCACCGGGGAGCTGTTTTTT
>TRBD1|TRBJ1-5|15|TRBV30|-
CAWSEGAGSNQPQHF
TGTGCCTGGAGTGAGGGGGCTGGGAGCAATCAGCCCCAGCATTTT
>TRBD2|TRBJ2-5|16|TRBV10-3|-
CAISPSGTPEGETQYF
TGTGCCATCTCTCCTAGCGGAACACCCGAGGGAGAGACCCAGTACTTC
>TRBD2|TRBJ2-7|15|TRBV27|-
CASSLGLAGSYEQYF
TGTGCCAGCAGTCTAGGACTAGCGGGAAGTTACGAGCAGTACTTC
>-|TRBJ1-2|15|TRBV7-8|-
CASSQNTGGGYGYTF
TGTGCCAGCAGTCAAAACACGGGGGGGGGCTATGGCTACACCTTC
>TRBD2|TRBJ2-1|14|TRBV30|-
CAWSTAGGGTEQFF
TGTGCCTGGAGTACCGCGGGAGGGGGCACGGAGCAGTTCTTC
>-|TRBJ2-2|13|TRBV28|-
CASSSANTGELFF
TGTGCCAGCAGTTCAGCGAACACCGGGGAGCTGTTTTTT
>TRBD2|TRBJ2-1|11|TRBV20-1|once
CSAESGEAQFF
TGCAGTGCCGAGAGCGGGGAGGCGCAGTTCTTC
>-|TRBJ1-2|19|TRBV29-1|-
CSVEEREWGRDPSIRGYTF
TGCAGCGTTGAAGAGAGGGAGTGGGGCAGGGACCCTTCAATCCGTGGCTACACCTTC
>-|TRBJ2-3|14|TRBV7-2|-
CASSFSATADTQYF
TGTGCCAGCAGCTTCTCTGCCACCGCAGATACGCAGTATTTT
>-|TRBJ2-5|13|TRBV27|-
CASSRQLQETQYF
TGTGCCAGCAGTCGACAGCTACAAGAGACCCAGTACTTC